A single sample gave rise to the 2 T cell receptor beta chains below, sequenced in a study of T cell responses to AZD1222 COVID-19 vaccine. Sequencing used immunoSEQ multiplex PCR; TCRdb keeps in-frame clones, though not all of them. The repertoire holds tens of thousands of clones, roughly 80% seen once, with approximately 47% in the top ten. The source material was peripheral blood, sampled 28 days after the second AZD1222 dose. These receptor sequences come from an adult who received the AZD1222 COVID-19 vaccine.

The rearrangement uses TRBV11-2 and TRBJ2-1; maybe TRBD2 (5 bases). The germline V and J ends were trimmed by 4 bases and 0 bases, with 10 bases remaining between them. The CDR3 has 15 residues. CDR1 and CDR2 (germline): SGHAT, FQNNGV. The CDR3 sequence: CASSSGLSSYNEQFF. For the CDR3, the DNA is TGTGCCAGCAGCTCCGGACTCAGCTCCTACAATGAGCAGTTCTTC. Combining the CDR3 with reference TRBV11-2 and TRBJ2-1 gives the whole variable domain EAGVAQSPRYKIIEKRQSVAFWCNPISGHATLYWYQQILGQGPKLLIQFQNNGVVDDSQLPKDRFSAERLKGVDSTLKIQPAKLEDSAVYLCASSSGLSSYNEQFFGPGTRLTVL.

V is TRBV30 and J is TRBJ1-6; D possibly corresponds to TRBD1 (6 bases). The CDR3 consists of 14 residues. V was pared by 5 bases and J by 10 bases, with 18 bases between. Per germline, CDR1 GTSNPN and CDR2 SVGIG (reference sequence). CDR3 sequence (DNA): TGTGCCTGGTCCCTGACGGGGGCGCGGTCACCCCTCCACTTT. Amino acid sequence: CAWSLTGARSPLHF.